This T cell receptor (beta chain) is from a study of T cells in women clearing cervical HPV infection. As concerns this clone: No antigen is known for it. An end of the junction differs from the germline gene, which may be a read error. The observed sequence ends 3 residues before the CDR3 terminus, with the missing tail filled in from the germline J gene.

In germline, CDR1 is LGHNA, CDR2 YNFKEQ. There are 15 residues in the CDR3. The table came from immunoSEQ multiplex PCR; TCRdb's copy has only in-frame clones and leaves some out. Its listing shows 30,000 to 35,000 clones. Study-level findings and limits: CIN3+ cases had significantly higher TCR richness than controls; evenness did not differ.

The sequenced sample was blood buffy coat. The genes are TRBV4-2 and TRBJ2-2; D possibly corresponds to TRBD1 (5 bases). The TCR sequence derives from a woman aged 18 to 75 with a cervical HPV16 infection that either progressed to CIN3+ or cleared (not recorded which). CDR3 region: CASRLDRTNTGELFF. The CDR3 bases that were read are TGCGCCAGCAGACTCGACAGAACGAACACCGGGGAG.